This is a list of T cell receptor beta chains from one sample in a study of control samples from healthy donors and cancer patients. Profiling relied on immunoSEQ multiplex PCR, and the TCRdb table lists in-frame clones only, not all of them. The sample yields 50,000 or so clones, roughly 95% seen once. The sample consisted of blood. The receptor source for this set is a man aged 30 to 39 in good health. Each CDR3 is given with its conserved first and last residue. The D gene is left open where the match is weak. Clone sizes are given selectively: once, few, many, or a class where the clone is expanded.

>TRBD2|TRBJ2-1|16|TRBV6-4|-
TGTGCCAGCAGTGACGGGCTAGCGGGAGGGCGCGATGAGCAGTTCTTC
CASSDGLAGGRDEQFF
>-|TRBJ1-5|15|TRBV21-1|-
TGTGCCAGCAGCAAAAAAAGGCAGGGCAATCAGCCCCAGCATTTT
CASSKKRQGNQPQHF
>TRBD1|TRBJ2-5|14|TRBV5-4|few
TGTGCCAGCAGCAGAAGGGACAGCCAAGAGACCCAGTACTTC
CASSRRDSQETQYF
>-|TRBJ2-5|13|TRBV13|-
TGTGCCAGCAACGAAGGAGCGGAAGAGACCCAGTACTTC
CASNEGAEETQYF
>-|TRBJ1-1|13|TRBV5-4|once
TGTGCCAGCAGTCCCGACTGGTCCCCTGAAGCTTTCTTT
CASSPDWSPEAFF
>-|TRBJ1-6|13|TRBV12-3/TRBV12-4|-
TGTGCCAGCAGTTTGGGGGGAAATTCACCCCTCCACTTT
CASSLGGNSPLHF
>-|TRBJ2-7|14|TRBV9|-
TGTGCCAGCAGCGTTTCCCTCGAGAGGATCGAGCAGTACTTC
CASSVSLERIEQYF
>-|TRBJ2-2|15|TRBV5-6|-
TGTGCCAGCAGCTTGGGGGAAAGGGCGGCCGGGGAGCTGTTTTTT
CASSLGERAAGELFF
>-|TRBJ1-6|13|TRBV10-3|-
TGTGCCATCACCGCCAATCGGAATTCACCCCTCCACTTT
CAITANRNSPLHF
>TRBD1|TRBJ1-6|16|TRBV6-4|-
TGTGCCAGCAGTGAGCAGGCGCAGGGGGCGAATTCACCCCTCCACTTT
CASSEQAQGANSPLHF
>TRBD2|TRBJ2-7|15|TRBV18|-
TGTGCCAGCTCACCTGTGACCCCCCGGGGGGTCGAGCAGTACTTC
CASSPVTPRGVEQYF
>-|TRBJ2-1|14|TRBV7-9|-
TGTGCCAGCAGCCTTATGACTATATACAATGAGCAGTTCTTC
CASSLMTIYNEQFF
>-|TRBJ2-1|14|TRBV19|-
TGTGCCAGTAGTATGTACGGTACCAATCATGAGCAGTTCTTC
CASSMYGTNHEQFF
>-|TRBJ2-7|14|TRBV12-2|-
TGTGCAAGTCGCTTAGCCAGGTATTCCTACGAGCAGTACTTC
CASRLARYSYEQYF
>-|TRBJ2-2|15|TRBV6-6|-
TGTGCCAGCAGTGCCTGGGGGGCGGGCACCGGGGAGCTGTTTTTT
CASSAWGAGTGELFF
>TRBD1|TRBJ1-2|16|TRBV6-2/TRBV6-3|-
TGTGCCAGCAGTTACTCGGCGGGACAGCTTAGCGATGGCTACACCTTC
CASSYSAGQLSDGYTF
>TRBD1|TRBJ1-1|17|TRBV7-2|-
TGTGCCAGCAGCCAACCCGGGACAGGGGCGTTGGGCACTGAAGCTTTCTTT
CASSQPGTGALGTEAFF
>TRBD1|TRBJ1-2|14|TRBV28|few
TGTGCCAGCAGTTTAGGGGGGACAGGGTATGGCTACACCTTC
CASSLGGTGYGYTF
>-|TRBJ1-1|14|TRBV6-5|-
TGTGCCACCGGAAAGACAGGAATGAACACTGAAGCTTTCTTT
CATGKTGMNTEAFF
>TRBD1|TRBJ1-2|14|TRBV7-8|-
TGTGCCAGCAGCTTAGAGGGACAGGGCTCGGGCTACACCTTC
CASSLEGQGSGYTF